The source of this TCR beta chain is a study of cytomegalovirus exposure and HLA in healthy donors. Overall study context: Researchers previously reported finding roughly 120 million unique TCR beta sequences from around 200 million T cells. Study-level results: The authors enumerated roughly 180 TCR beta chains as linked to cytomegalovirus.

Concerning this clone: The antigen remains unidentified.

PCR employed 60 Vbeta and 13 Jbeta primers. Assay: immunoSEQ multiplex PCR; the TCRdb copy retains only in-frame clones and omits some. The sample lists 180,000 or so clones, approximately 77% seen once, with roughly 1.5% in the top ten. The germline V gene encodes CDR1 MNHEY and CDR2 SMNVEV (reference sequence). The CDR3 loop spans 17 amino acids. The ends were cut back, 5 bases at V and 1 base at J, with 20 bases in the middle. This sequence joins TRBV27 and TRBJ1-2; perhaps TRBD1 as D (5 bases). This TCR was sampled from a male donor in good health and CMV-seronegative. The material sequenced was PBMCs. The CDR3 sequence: CASSPRGGSHLNYGYTF. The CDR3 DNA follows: TGTGCCAGCAGTCCTCGGGGGGGGTCTCACCTTAACTATGGCTACACCTTC.